A single sample gave rise to the 7 T cell receptor beta chains below, sequenced in a study of CD8+ T cells in alopecia areata. Following RNA extraction, reverse transcription yielded cDNA that acted as the sequencing template. The table came from immunoSEQ multiplex PCR; TCRdb's copy has only in-frame clones and leaves some out. The sample presents more than 90,000 clones, none singletons. The sample taken for sequencing was lesional skin. Every receptor here comes from a C3H/HeJ mouse with alopecia areata. MHC haplotype: H2-k.

Only a few counts were recorded for this clone. Genes here carry mouse names. The CDR3 end lies 4 residues beyond the end of the read and is filled in from the germline J gene. The chain uses TRBV13-3 and TRBJ2-2, with 8 bases fitting TRBD1. J gave up 2 bases and V 5 bases, and 5 bases lay outside the gene matches. CDR3 length equals 15 residues. Germline CDR1 and CDR2: NNHDY and SYVADS. The CDR3: CASSLRDRNTGQLYF. Partial CDR3 DNA: TGTGCCAGCAGCCTCCGGGACAGGAACACCGGG.

The sample holds many counts of this clone. These gene names are mouse names. The read stops 4 residues short of the end of the CDR3; the missing end is completed from the germline J gene. The chain couples TRBV13-3 to TRBJ2-7; no clear D gene. In germline, CDR1 is NNHDY, CDR2 SYVADS. The CDR3 spans 12 residues. CDR3 sequence reads: CASSPQAYEQYF. The covered CDR3 bases are TGTGCCAGCAGTCCTCAGGCGTAT.

In this sample, this clone turned up a few times. Each gene name is a mouse one. The read terminates 4 residues before the CDR3 end, so the remaining end is supplied by the germline J gene. The gene calls are TRBV29 and TRBJ2-5; TRBD1 matches 7 bases. Germline loops: CDR1 MSHET, CDR2 SYDVDS. Unmatched junction bases numbered 3, after V lost 3 bases and J lost 0 bases. The CDR3 covers 15 residues. The CDR3 spells CASSFHRGNQDTQYF. The CDR3 DNA, read in part, is TGTGCTAGCAGTTTCCACAGGGGTAACCAAGAC.

About this clone itself: Gene names follow the mouse nomenclature. The read ends 4 residues shy of where the CDR3 ends; the end is completed using the germline J gene. V and J are TRBV31 and TRBJ1-1; TRBD1 aligns across 10 bases. The V gene end was trimmed by 0 bases and the J gene end by 4 bases; junction bases not matched to a gene: 5. The CDR3 length is 15 residues. Germline lookup yields CDR1 GKSSPN and CDR2 SITVG. This CDR3 is CAWSLGTGAGTEVFF. The covered CDR3 bases are TGTGCCTGGAGTCTAGGGACAGGGGCGGGCACA.

Comment on this clone: Mouse names are used for the genes. From the germline J gene comes the end of the CDR3, since the read stops 4 residues before it. The chain couples TRBV13-2 to TRBJ2-5, with D hard to call. The CDR3 has 14 amino acids. Trimming cost V 0 bases and J 2 bases, with 7 bases left between them. Germline V gives CDR1 NNHNN, CDR2 SYGAGS (reference sequence). The CDR3 spells CASGDAVSQDTQYF. CDR3 DNA, as far as it was read: TGTGCCAGCGGTGATGCTGTCTCCCAAGAC.

This clone was seen a handful of times. The listed genes are named as in mouse. The CDR3 is cut off 4 residues early in the read; its end comes from the germline J gene. This chain uses TRBV13-3 with TRBJ1-2; perhaps TRBD1 as D (6 bases). The CDR3 is made up of 11 amino acids. The germline gives CDR1 NNHDY, CDR2 SYVADS. CDR3: CASGGGSDYTF. The CDR3 DNA, read in part, is TGTGCCAGCGGAGGGGGTTCC.

This clone was observed at least ten times. The gene symbols are mouse symbols. Coverage ceases 4 residues before the CDR3 finishes, and the germline J gene fills in the end. V and J are TRBV13-3 and TRBJ2-1, with a possible D match to TRBD2 (5 bases). CDR3 length equals 15 residues. V gave up 4 bases and J gave up 0 bases, with 11 bases separating them. Germline V CDR1 and CDR2: NNHDY, SYVADS. CDR3 DNA, as far as it was read: TGTGCCAGCAGTCACGGACTAGATAACTATGCT. It codes for CASSHGLDNYA. The whole CDR3 sequence is CASSHGLDNYAEQFF.